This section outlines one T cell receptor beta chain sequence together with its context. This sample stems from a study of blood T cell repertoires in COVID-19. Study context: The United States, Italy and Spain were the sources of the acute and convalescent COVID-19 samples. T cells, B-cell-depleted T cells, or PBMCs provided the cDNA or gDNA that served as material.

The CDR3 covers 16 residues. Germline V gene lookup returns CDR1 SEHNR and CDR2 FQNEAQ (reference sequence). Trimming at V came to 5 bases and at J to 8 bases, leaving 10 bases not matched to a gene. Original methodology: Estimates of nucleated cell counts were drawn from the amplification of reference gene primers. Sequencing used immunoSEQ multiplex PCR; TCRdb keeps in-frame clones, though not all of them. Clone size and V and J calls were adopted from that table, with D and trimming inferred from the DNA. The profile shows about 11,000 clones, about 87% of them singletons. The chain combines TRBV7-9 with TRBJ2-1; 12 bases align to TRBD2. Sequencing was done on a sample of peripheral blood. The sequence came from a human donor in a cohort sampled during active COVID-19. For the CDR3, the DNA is TGTGCCAGCAGCCCAACGACTAGCGGGAGTTTCGATGAGCAGTTCTTC. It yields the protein CASSPTTSGSFDEQFF.